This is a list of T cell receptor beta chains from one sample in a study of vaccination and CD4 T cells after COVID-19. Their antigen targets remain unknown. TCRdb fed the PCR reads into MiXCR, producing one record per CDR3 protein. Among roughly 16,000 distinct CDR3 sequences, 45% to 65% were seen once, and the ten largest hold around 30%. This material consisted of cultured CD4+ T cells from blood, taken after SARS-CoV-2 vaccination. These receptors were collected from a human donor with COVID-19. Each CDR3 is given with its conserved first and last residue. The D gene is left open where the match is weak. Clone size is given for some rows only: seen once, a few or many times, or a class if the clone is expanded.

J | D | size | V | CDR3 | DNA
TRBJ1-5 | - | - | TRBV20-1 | CSARDPSRPTFSNQPQHF | TGCAGTGCTAGAGATCCGTCCAGGCCGACTTTTAGCAATCAGCCCCAGCATTTT
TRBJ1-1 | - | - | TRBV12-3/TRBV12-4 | CASSLRPGRSSEAFF | TGTGCCAGCAGCCTAAGACCCGGTAGGAGCTCTGAAGCTTTCTTT
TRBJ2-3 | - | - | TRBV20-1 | CSARTGHESRDTQYF | TGCAGTGCTAGAACCGGTCATGAGAGCAGGGATACGCAGTATTTT
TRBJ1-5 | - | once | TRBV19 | CASTNRGGGHKGQPQHF | TGTGCCAGTACCAACCGAGGGGGGGGTCATAAGGGTCAGCCCCAGCATTTT
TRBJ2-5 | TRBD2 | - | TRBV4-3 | CASSQGERGVIQETQYF | TGCGCCAGCAGCCAAGGGGAGCGGGGCGTCATCCAAGAGACCCAGTACTTC
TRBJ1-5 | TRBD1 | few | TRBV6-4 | CASSENRGEGQPQHF | TGTGCCAGCAGTGAGAACAGGGGAGAAGGACAGCCCCAGCATTTT
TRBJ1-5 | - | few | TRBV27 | CASSASGYQPQHF | TGTGCCAGTTCGGCCTCCGGGTATCAGCCCCAGCATTTT
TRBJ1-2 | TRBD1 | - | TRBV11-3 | CASSRQGPSGYTF | TGTGCCAGCAGCCGACAGGGTCCCTCTGGCTACACCTTC
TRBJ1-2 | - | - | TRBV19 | CASIDPSGGEGPYGYTF | TGTGCCAGTATCGACCCCAGTGGGGGAGAAGGCCCCTATGGCTACACCTTC
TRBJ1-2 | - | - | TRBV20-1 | CSARDPSSDGYTF | TGCAGTGCTAGAGATCCCTCTTCTGATGGCTACACCTTC
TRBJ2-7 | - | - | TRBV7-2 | CASSLAHGVFYEQYF | TGTGCCAGCAGCTTAGCGCACGGGGTTTTCTACGAGCAGTACTTC
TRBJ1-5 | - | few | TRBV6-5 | CASSSDDSQPQHF | TGTGCCAGCAGTTCTGATGACAGTCAGCCCCAGCATTTT
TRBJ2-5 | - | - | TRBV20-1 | CSARAFLAQETQYF | TGCAGTGCTAGAGCTTTTCTAGCGCAAGAGACCCAGTACTTC
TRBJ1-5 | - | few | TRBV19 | CASSAQGRNQPQHF | TGTGCCAGTAGTGCCCAGGGCCGCAATCAGCCCCAGCATTTT
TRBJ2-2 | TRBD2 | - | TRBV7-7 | CASRQTSGGPGELFF | TGTGCTAGCAGACAGACTAGCGGGGGACCCGGGGAGCTGTTTTTT
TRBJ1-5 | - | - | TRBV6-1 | CASSKASPGQPQHF | TGTGCCAGCAGCAAGGCCAGCCCTGGGCAGCCCCAGCATTTT
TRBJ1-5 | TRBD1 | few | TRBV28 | CASSSRTGKIDQPQHF | TGTGCCAGCAGTTCCCGGACAGGGAAGATCGATCAGCCCCAGCATTTT
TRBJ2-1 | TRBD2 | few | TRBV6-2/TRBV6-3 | CASSRTSGEGEQFF | TGTGCCAGCAGTCGGACTAGCGGGGAAGGTGAGCAGTTCTTC
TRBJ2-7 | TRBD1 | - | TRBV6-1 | CASSGLRDRAYEQYF | TGTGCCAGCAGTGGGCTCCGGGACAGGGCCTACGAGCAGTACTTC
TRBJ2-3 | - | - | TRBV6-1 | CASATSTDTQYF | TGTGCCAGCGCCACGAGCACAGATACGCAGTATTTT
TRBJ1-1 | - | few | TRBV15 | CATSPQVASANTEAFF | TGTGCCACCAGCCCCCAGGTAGCGTCAGCGAACACTGAAGCTTTCTTT
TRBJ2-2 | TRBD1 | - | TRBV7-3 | CASSLTGVGTGELFF | TGTGCCAGCAGCCTTACAGGGGTCGGCACCGGGGAGCTGTTTTTT
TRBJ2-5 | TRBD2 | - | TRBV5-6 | CASSLVVAGAETQYF | TGTGCCAGCAGCTTGGTCGTAGCGGGGGCTGAGACCCAGTACTTC
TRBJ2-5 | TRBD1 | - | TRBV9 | CASSVGQGETQYF | TGTGCCAGCAGCGTGGGACAGGGGGAGACCCAGTACTTC
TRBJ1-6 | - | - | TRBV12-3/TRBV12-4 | CASSLRVGPSYNSPLHF | TGTGCCAGCAGTTTAAGAGTGGGGCCCTCCTATAATTCACCCCTCCACTTT
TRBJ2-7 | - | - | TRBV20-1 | CSAQQDSYEQYF | TGCAGTGCTCAGCAGGATTCCTACGAGCAGTACTTC
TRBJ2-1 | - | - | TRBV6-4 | CASSPLTGNNNEQFF | TGTGCCAGCAGTCCCCTTACGGGGAATAACAATGAGCAGTTCTTC
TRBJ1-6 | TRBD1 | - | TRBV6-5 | CASSYGDRGPLSPLHF | TGTGCCAGCAGTTACGGGGACAGGGGGCCTCTCTCACCCCTCCACTTT
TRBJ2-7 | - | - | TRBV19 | CASSPRQVNSYEQYF | TGTGCCAGTAGTCCCCGACAGGTCAACTCCTACGAGCAGTACTTC
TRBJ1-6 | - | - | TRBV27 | CASSLGGGGYSYNSPLHF | TGTGCCAGCAGTCTTGGGGGGGGGGGATACTCCTATAATTCACCCCTCCACTTT
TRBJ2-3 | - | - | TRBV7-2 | CVSIQGLTDTQYF | TGTGTCAGTATACAGGGCCTCACAGATACGCAGTATTTT
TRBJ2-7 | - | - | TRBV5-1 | CASSLAPSNYEQYF | TGCGCCAGCAGTCTCGCTCCCTCTAACTACGAGCAGTACTTC
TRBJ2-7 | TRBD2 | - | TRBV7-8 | CASSSLAGEGEQYF | TGTGCCAGCAGCTCACTAGCGGGGGAGGGCGAGCAGTACTTC
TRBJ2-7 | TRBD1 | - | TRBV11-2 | CASSLGQGYPYEQYF | TGTGCCAGCAGCCTGGGACAGGGGTACCCCTACGAGCAGTACTTC
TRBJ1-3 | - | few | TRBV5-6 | CASSLVGVYSGNTIYF | TGTGCCAGCAGCTTGGTGGGGGTATACTCTGGAAACACCATATATTTT
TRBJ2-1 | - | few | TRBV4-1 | CASTRGYEQFF | TGCGCCAGCACCCGGGGGTATGAGCAGTTCTTC
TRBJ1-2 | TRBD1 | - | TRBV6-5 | CASSYGTGGRGGMGGYTF | TGTGCCAGCAGTTACGGGACAGGGGGTCGAGGAGGGATGGGGGGCTACACCTTC
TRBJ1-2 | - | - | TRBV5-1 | CASSLDNNYGYTF | TGCGCCAGCAGCTTGGACAATAACTATGGCTACACCTTC
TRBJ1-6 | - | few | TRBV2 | CASSVAETGSPLHF | TGTGCCAGCAGTGTTGCAGAGACGGGATCACCCCTCCACTTT
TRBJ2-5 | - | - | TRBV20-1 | CSASREWKTQYF | TGCAGTGCTAGTCGGGAGTGGAAGACCCAGTACTTC
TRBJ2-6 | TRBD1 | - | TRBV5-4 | CASSSGQGALGANVLTF | TGTGCCAGCAGCTCGGGACAGGGGGCGCTTGGGGCCAACGTCCTGACTTTC
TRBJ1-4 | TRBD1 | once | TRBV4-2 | CASSQDHPPGQGGEKLFF | TGTGCCAGCAGCCAAGATCACCCACCCGGACAGGGAGGTGAAAAACTGTTTTTT
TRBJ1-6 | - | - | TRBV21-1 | CAGSGPPLHF | TGTGCCGGTTCCGGTCCACCCCTCCACTTT
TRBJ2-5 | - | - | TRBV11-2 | CASSLVRAVQETQYF | TGTGCCAGCAGCTTAGTCAGGGCAGTACAAGAGACCCAGTACTTC
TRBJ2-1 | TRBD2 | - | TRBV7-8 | CASSLARGGTNNEQFF | TGTGCCAGCAGCTTAGCCCGGGGGGGCACGAACAATGAGCAGTTCTTC
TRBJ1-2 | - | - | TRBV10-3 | CAISEERGRDYGYTF | TGTGCCATTAGTGAAGAGAGAGGGCGGGACTATGGCTACACCTTC
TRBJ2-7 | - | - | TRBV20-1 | CSASAPSTRDEQYF | TGCAGTGCTAGTGCACCCTCTACTAGAGACGAGCAGTACTTC
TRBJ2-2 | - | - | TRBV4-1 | CASSQGDPGTGELFF | TGCGCCAGCAGCCAAGGGGATCCTGGCACCGGGGAGCTGTTTTTT
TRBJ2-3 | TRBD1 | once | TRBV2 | CASSPGQGVASTDTQYF | TGTGCCAGCAGTCCGGGACAGGGCGTCGCTAGCACAGATACGCAGTATTTT
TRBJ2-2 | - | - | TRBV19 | CASSMGQGGTGELFF | TGTGCCAGTAGTATGGGTCAGGGAGGCACCGGGGAGCTGTTTTTT
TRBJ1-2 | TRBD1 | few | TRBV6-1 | CATLNRQGYGYTF | TGTGCCACCCTGAATCGACAGGGCTATGGCTACACCTTC
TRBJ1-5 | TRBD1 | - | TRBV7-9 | CASSFGTAGITQPQHF | TGTGCCAGCAGCTTTGGGACAGCGGGGATAACCCAGCCCCAGCATTTT